A selection of T cell receptor beta chains follows, all from one sample in a study of T cell responses to AZD1222 COVID-19 vaccine. Clones were sequenced by immunoSEQ multiplex PCR, and TCRdb holds only the in-frame ones, with some missing. In the table there are some 100,000 clones, 80% to 90% of which are singletons. Sequencing used peripheral blood, obtained 28 days after the second AZD1222 dose. These receptors were collected from an adult who received the AZD1222 COVID-19 vaccine. CDR3s include the opening cysteine and the closing phenylalanine or tryptophan.

V gene: TRBV27; CDR3 protein: CASRTGGWGTEAFF
V gene: TRBV4-3; CDR3 protein: CASSPTGNTEAFF
V gene: TRBV15; CDR3 protein: CATSRDNPAYGYTF
V gene: TRBV28; CDR3 protein: CASSAPGANSYNEQFF
V gene: TRBV5-5; CDR3 protein: CASSLGPGQSYEQYF
V gene: TRBV2; CDR3 protein: CASSLTGDYGYTF
V gene: TRBV7-8; CDR3 protein: CASSLWADYNEQFF
V gene: TRBV19; CDR3 protein: CASIVQGGSGELFF
V gene: TRBV7-8; CDR3 protein: CASSLASTVSSYNEQFF
V gene: TRBV6-5; CDR3 protein: CASSYIPGVAYNEQFF
V gene: TRBV9; CDR3 protein: CASSVEGGLPGRENEGYGYTF
V gene: TRBV4-2; CDR3 protein: CASSQGAVGEQYF
V gene: TRBV23-1; CDR3 protein: CASRKGFGEDSPLHF
V gene: TRBV18; CDR3 protein: CASSPGVSNQPQHF
V gene: TRBV2; CDR3 protein: CASATGVNYGYTF
V gene: TRBV10-3; CDR3 protein: CAINDGLKETQYF
V gene: TRBV5-4; CDR3 protein: CASSLRTDTQYF
V gene: TRBV5-6; CDR3 protein: CASTPMKTSGGAYEQYF
V gene: TRBV11-1; CDR3 protein: CASQGQGIPEAFF
V gene: TRBV19; CDR3 protein: CASSIGPVGNYGYTF
V gene: TRBV12-3/TRBV12-4; CDR3 protein: CASSLGGGNTIYF
V gene: TRBV7-9; CDR3 protein: CASSLSPSGVHNEQFF
V gene: TRBV24-1; CDR3 protein: CATSDPTADKQETQYF
V gene: TRBV11-1; CDR3 protein: CASSLGPGIQETQYF
V gene: TRBV19; CDR3 protein: CASRVTGGPNQPQHF
V gene: TRBV11-2; CDR3 protein: CASSPRVRKNEQFF
V gene: TRBV10-3; CDR3 protein: CAISEISGTDTQYF